These T cell receptor beta chains were read from a single sample in a study of blood T cell repertoires in COVID-19. The table came from immunoSEQ multiplex PCR; TCRdb's copy has only in-frame clones and leaves some out. The repertoire has some 77,000 clones, nearly 90% of them found once; the top ten carry more than 3.5%. The sequenced sample consisted of peripheral blood. The origin of the receptors is a woman aged 80 or over with active or convalescent COVID-19. The CDR3 runs from the conserved cysteine through the conserved F or W. The D gene is left open where the match is weak. Expanded clones get a size class; other rows say once, few or many, or leave the size out.

CDR3nt,CDR3aa,abundance,d_gene,j_gene,v_gene
TGTGCCTGGAGTGTACAGGGGATCATGAACACTGAAGCTTTCTTT,CAWSVQGIMNTEAFF,NA,TRBD1,TRBJ1-1,TRBV30
TGTGCTAGCAGCTTACGACTAGCAGGAAGTAATGAGCAGTTCTTC,CASSLRLAGSNEQFF,once,TRBD2,TRBJ2-1,TRBV7-7
TGTGCCACCAGTGAGCTCCAGGGGTTTGGTCGGGTTACGCAGTATTTT,CATSELQGFGRVTQYF,NA,NA,TRBJ2-3,TRBV24-1
TGTGCCAGCAGTCCGACAGTCCGGTCGGAGACCCAGTACTTC,CASSPTVRSETQYF,NA,NA,TRBJ2-5,TRBV27
TGTGCCACCAGTGGTCACACGAAAGCGGGAGTGTACCAAGAGACCCAGTACTTC,CATSGHTKAGVYQETQYF,NA,TRBD2,TRBJ2-5,TRBV24-1
TGTGCCAGCAGCAAAGCTAGACAGGGTTCGGGGGAAAAACTGTTTTTT,CASSKARQGSGEKLFF,NA,NA,TRBJ1-4,TRBV21-1
TGTGCCAGTAGTACTTGGACCTTGGGGCTAGCCAAAAACATTCAGTACTTC,CASSTWTLGLAKNIQYF,NA,NA,TRBJ2-4,TRBV19
TGTGCTAGTGGGCCAGGGCACAATGAGCAGTTCTTC,CASGPGHNEQFF,NA,NA,TRBJ2-1,TRBV12-5
TGTGCCAGCAGCTTAGATCGCTACGGCACAGATACGCAGTATTTT,CASSLDRYGTDTQYF,NA,NA,TRBJ2-3,TRBV11-2
TGTGCCAGCAGCTTAACGCCGGGAAGGTTTGAGCAGTTCTTC,CASSLTPGRFEQFF,NA,NA,TRBJ2-1,TRBV7-3
TGTGCCAGCAGCATCGAGGCCGGCCGGACTTTCTTT,CASSIEAGRTFF,NA,NA,TRBJ1-1,TRBV5-6
TGTGCCAGCAGTGAAGCTGGGGACAGGGCATTGGCAACCCAGTACTTC,CASSEAGDRALATQYF,NA,TRBD1,TRBJ2-5,TRBV2
TGTGCCAGTAGTACAATACAGGGAAATCAGCCCCAGCATTTT,CASSTIQGNQPQHF,NA,NA,TRBJ1-5,TRBV19
TGTGCCAGCACCGTACAGGGGGCGAGCTATGGCTACACCTTC,CASTVQGASYGYTF,once,TRBD1,TRBJ1-2,TRBV28
TGTGCCAGTAGTATAGGTATTGGCACAGATACGCAGTATTTT,CASSIGIGTDTQYF,NA,NA,TRBJ2-3,TRBV19
TGTGCCAGCAGTTTATTTAGGTGGGGAGGGGACTATGGCTACACCTTC,CASSLFRWGGDYGYTF,NA,NA,TRBJ1-2,TRBV28
TGTGCCACAGGACAGGACTCTGGAAACACCATATATTTT,CATGQDSGNTIYF,NA,TRBD1,TRBJ1-3,TRBV19
TGTGCCAGCAGTTTACCTCCGGGACAGGCCCGGCAGCAGTACTTC,CASSLPPGQARQQYF,NA,TRBD1,TRBJ2-7,TRBV28
TGTGCCAGCAGTCCCGTCGGGGGGGCCAACGTCCTGACTTTC,CASSPVGGANVLTF,NA,NA,TRBJ2-6,TRBV28
TGTGCCAGCAGCTCGACGGGTTCCTACGAGCAGTACTTC,CASSSTGSYEQYF,NA,NA,TRBJ2-7,TRBV7-2
TGTGCCAGCAGTTTGAGAGGCAACTATGGCTACACCTTC,CASSLRGNYGYTF,NA,NA,TRBJ1-2,TRBV12-3/TRBV12-4
TGTGCCACCAGTGAAACGACAAGCTCCTACAATGAGCAGTTCTTC,CATSETTSSYNEQFF,few,NA,TRBJ2-1,TRBV24-1
TGTGCCAGCAGGGTGGGACAGGGGGGCTCACCCCTCCACTTT,CASRVGQGGSPLHF,NA,TRBD1,TRBJ1-6,TRBV2
TGTGCCAGCAGACCGACAGGGAGAACTGAAGCTTTCTTT,CASRPTGRTEAFF,few,TRBD1,TRBJ1-1,TRBV28
TGCAGCGCTCAGGGGGCGGACTATGGCTACACCTTC,CSAQGADYGYTF,NA,TRBD1,TRBJ1-2,TRBV29-1
TGTGCCAGCGGGACAGGGGTTCGGGAGACCCAGTACTTC,CASGTGVRETQYF,NA,TRBD1,TRBJ2-5,TRBV6-5
TGCGCCAGCAGCCAAGATCAGGGTGCCTACAATGAGCAGTTCTTC,CASSQDQGAYNEQFF,NA,NA,TRBJ2-1,TRBV4-3
TGTGCCATCAAAGGGACTAGCGGAGACGACTACAATGAGCAGTTCTTC,CAIKGTSGDDYNEQFF,NA,TRBD2,TRBJ2-1,TRBV10-3
TGTGCCAGCAGTTTTCTCCGAGGGGAGGGCCCTTCGGAGACCCAGTACTTC,CASSFLRGEGPSETQYF,NA,TRBD2,TRBJ2-5,TRBV28
TGTGCCAGCAGTGAAAGGGGGCAGGGCTCATCGGCCCAGCATTTT,CASSERGQGSSAQHF,NA,TRBD1,TRBJ1-5,TRBV2
TGTGCCAGCAGCGTAGTTCCAGTGAGGGACACCGGGGAGCTGTTTTTT,CASSVVPVRDTGELFF,NA,NA,TRBJ2-2,TRBV9
TGTGCCAGCAGCCGCGGACAGGTAGAGACCCAGTACTTC,CASSRGQVETQYF,NA,TRBD1,TRBJ2-5,TRBV7-2
TGTGCCAGCAGTCCGTCCTCCCCCACTAGCGGGAGTGTGTACGAGCAGTACTTC,CASSPSSPTSGSVYEQYF,NA,TRBD2,TRBJ2-7,TRBV6-6
TGTGCCAGTTCCCCGGACAGGGGGCTGAGCACAGATACGCAGTATTTT,CASSPDRGLSTDTQYF,NA,TRBD1,TRBJ2-3,TRBV25-1
TGTGCCAGCAGCTCTACCCGGGGACAGGGAGGCATTCAGTACTTC,CASSSTRGQGGIQYF,NA,TRBD1,TRBJ2-4,TRBV5-4
TGTGCCAGCAGCATTCAGGGGGCCTCTGGAAACACCATATATTTT,CASSIQGASGNTIYF,NA,TRBD1,TRBJ1-3,TRBV11-2
TGCAGTGTGGAGCGGGTCACGCAGTATTTT,CSVERVTQYF,once,NA,TRBJ2-3,TRBV20-1
TGTGCCAGTAGTCCAAACGTCGGACAGAATGAAAAACTGTTTTTT,CASSPNVGQNEKLFF,NA,NA,TRBJ1-4,TRBV19
TGTGCCAGCAGTATGACAGCCACTCTGGGGCAGTACTTC,CASSMTATLGQYF,NA,NA,TRBJ2-7,TRBV6-2/TRBV6-3
TGTGCCAGCAAAGGGACTAGTAGGACCGGGGAGCTGTTTTTT,CASKGTSRTGELFF,NA,TRBD2,TRBJ2-2,TRBV27
TGTGCCAGTAGTCTCCGGCGGAACCTCAATGGCTACACCTTC,CASSLRRNLNGYTF,NA,NA,TRBJ1-2,TRBV19
TGTGCCAGCAGCTTACTTCGTATCGGGAGGACCTCCTACAATGAGCAGTTCTTC,CASSLLRIGRTSYNEQFF,NA,TRBD2,TRBJ2-1,TRBV7-9
TGTGCCATCAGTGAAGGAACAGGGACGTATGGCTACACCTTC,CAISEGTGTYGYTF,NA,NA,TRBJ1-2,TRBV10-3
TGTGCCAGCAGTTCAAGGGGGACGGGATATAATTCACCCCTCCACTTT,CASSSRGTGYNSPLHF,NA,NA,TRBJ1-6,TRBV2
TGCAGCGTTGAAGAGGGGGCCGCAGGGGGTCGGTTCTTC,CSVEEGAAGGRFF,NA,TRBD1,TRBJ2-1,TRBV29-1
TGTGCCCGTCAAGGAAGGGCGGGAAACACTGAAGCTTTCTTT,CARQGRAGNTEAFF,once,NA,TRBJ1-1,TRBV5-4
TGTGCCAGCAGCCCAGTGTTAGCGGGAATCGGGGAGCTGTTTTTT,CASSPVLAGIGELFF,NA,TRBD2,TRBJ2-2,TRBV7-8
TGTGCCAGCAGCCGTCCGACTAGCGGGAGGAGTGATACGCAGTATTTT,CASSRPTSGRSDTQYF,NA,TRBD2,TRBJ2-3,TRBV5-4
TGTGCCACCAGCTTTGGTTCCGGGACAGGGGGGACCGGGGAGCTGTTTTTT,CATSFGSGTGGTGELFF,NA,TRBD1,TRBJ2-2,TRBV24-1
TGTGCCATCAGTGAGTACGAGGGTGATCAGCCCCAGCATTTT,CAISEYEGDQPQHF,NA,NA,TRBJ1-5,TRBV10-3
TGTGCCAGCAGTCTCGGGGGGGCTAATGAAAAACTGTTTTTT,CASSLGGANEKLFF,NA,NA,TRBJ1-4,TRBV9
TGTGCCAGCAGCTTGGTAGCGGGAGCTACCGGGGAGCTGTTTTTT,CASSLVAGATGELFF,NA,TRBD2,TRBJ2-2,TRBV5-6
TGCGCCAGCAGCCCCGGACAGGGCAACGGGGAGCTGTTTTTT,CASSPGQGNGELFF,few,TRBD1,TRBJ2-2,TRBV4-1
TGTGCCAGTAGCACGGGACAGATCTCTAACTATGGCTACACCTTC,CASSTGQISNYGYTF,NA,TRBD1,TRBJ1-2,TRBV19
TGCGCCAGCAGTAGGCAGGGTGTCGGCAATGAGCAGTTCTTC,CASSRQGVGNEQFF,NA,NA,TRBJ2-1,TRBV5-1
TGCGCCAGCAGCCCTAGGATAGCCGATGGCTACACCTTC,CASSPRIADGYTF,NA,NA,TRBJ1-2,TRBV5-1
TGTGCCAGCACCCTCGGGGGAGCTACAGATACGCAGTATTTT,CASTLGGATDTQYF,NA,NA,TRBJ2-3,TRBV4-2
TGTGCCAGCAGCTCTGTCGGACTAACCTACGAGCAGTACTTC,CASSSVGLTYEQYF,NA,NA,TRBJ2-7,TRBV7-2
TGCAGCGCCTACCTTACAGGGGGCAAAAGCCAGTACTTC,CSAYLTGGKSQYF,NA,TRBD1,TRBJ2-7,TRBV29-1